A selection of T cell receptor beta chains follows, all from one sample in a study of blood T cell repertoires in COVID-19. TCRdb's table, derived via immunoSEQ multiplex PCR, lists solely in-frame clones and lacks some. The repertoire holds 60,000 or so clones, with roughly 90% as singletons. The sequencing sample was made of peripheral blood. These receptors all stem from a human donor with acute or convalescent COVID-19. The donor label of this sample is uncertain. CDR3s include the opening cysteine and the closing phenylalanine or tryptophan. The D gene is left open where the match is weak. Expanded clones get a size class; other rows say once, few or many, or leave the size out.

CDR3 protein	CDR3 DNA	V gene	clone size	J gene	D gene
CASSQQGAGGRTGELFF	TGTGCCAGCAGCCAGCAGGGAGCGGGAGGTCGTACCGGGGAGCTGTTTTTT	TRBV11-2	few	TRBJ2-2	TRBD2
CASTEQGSVKNIQYF	TGTGCCAGTACGGAACAGGGTTCTGTCAAAAACATTCAGTACTTC	TRBV19	NA	TRBJ2-4	NA
CATSDLGGFNEQFF	TGTGCCACCAGTGATTTAGGAGGATTCAATGAGCAGTTCTTC	TRBV24-1	NA	TRBJ2-1	NA
CASSQVVGVTYNEQFF	TGCGCCAGCAGCCAAGTGGTGGGAGTAACCTACAATGAGCAGTTCTTC	TRBV4-1	NA	TRBJ2-1	NA
CASNRGQSQPQHF	TGTGCCAGTAACAGGGGGCAAAGTCAGCCCCAGCATTTT	TRBV19	few	TRBJ1-5	TRBD1
CASIPRFGTGGNQPQHF	TGTGCCAGTATCCCCCGTTTTGGTACAGGGGGCAATCAGCCCCAGCATTTT	TRBV19	NA	TRBJ1-5	TRBD1
CASSFSLKTQYF	TGTGCCAGCAGCTTTTCACTTAAGACCCAGTACTTC	TRBV5-6	NA	TRBJ2-5	NA
CASSKTVAGGRHEQYF	TGTGCCAGCAGCAAAACTGTAGCGGGAGGTCGCCACGAGCAGTACTTC	TRBV2	NA	TRBJ2-7	TRBD2
CASRHDPVGAFF	TGTGCCAGCAGGCATGATCCGGTTGGAGCTTTCTTT	TRBV6-6	NA	TRBJ1-1	NA
CASSPAYEQYF	TGTGCCAGCAGCCCAGCCTACGAGCAGTACTTC	TRBV7-9	NA	TRBJ2-7	NA
CASSKGGLAGGRDSYEQYF	TGTGCCAGCAGCAAAGGGGGGCTAGCGGGAGGCCGCGATTCCTACGAGCAGTACTTC	TRBV21-1	NA	TRBJ2-7	NA
CASMGREEQYNEQFF	TGTGCCAGTATGGGGAGGGAAGAACAATACAATGAGCAGTTCTTC	TRBV19	NA	TRBJ2-1	TRBD2
CSVEDLLANEQYF	TGCAGCGTTGAAGATCTATTAGCGAACGAGCAGTACTTC	TRBV29-1	few	TRBJ2-7	NA
CSALGGQRNTIYF	TGCAGCGCCCTGGGGGGGCAAAGAAACACCATATATTTT	TRBV29-1	NA	TRBJ1-3	NA
CASSPFAVANEKLFF	TGTGCCAGCTCACCATTCGCGGTAGCTAATGAAAAACTGTTTTTT	TRBV18	NA	TRBJ1-4	NA
CAIRQGLIGYTF	TGTGCCATCCGACAGGGACTGATCGGCTACACCTTC	TRBV19	NA	TRBJ1-2	TRBD1
CASSLSGGNTGELFF	TGTGCCAGCAGCTTATCAGGGGGGAACACCGGGGAGCTGTTTTTT	TRBV7-2	NA	TRBJ2-2	TRBD1
CASSLTGSNQPQHF	TGCGCCAGCAGCCTGACAGGGAGCAATCAGCCCCAGCATTTT	TRBV4-1	NA	TRBJ1-5	TRBD1
CASSRGLAGYEQYF	TGTGCCAGCAGCCGAGGACTAGCGGGGTACGAGCAGTACTTC	TRBV7-6	NA	TRBJ2-7	TRBD2
CASSRRASGGETQYF	TGTGCCAGCAGCCGAAGGGCTAGCGGGGGAGAGACCCAGTACTTC	TRBV3-1/TRBV3-2	NA	TRBJ2-5	TRBD2
CASSLARGKEGLYNSPLHF	TGTGCCAGCAGCTTAGCGCGGGGGAAGGAGGGCCTCTATAATTCACCCCTCCACTTT	TRBV7-6	NA	TRBJ1-6	NA
CASSPEGGDKTQYF	TGTGCCAGCAGCCCGGAGGGGGGGGACAAGACCCAGTACTTC	TRBV5-4	NA	TRBJ2-5	NA
CASSFFQGYTGELFF	TGTGCCAGCAGCTTTTTCCAGGGGTACACCGGGGAGCTGTTTTTT	TRBV5-6	NA	TRBJ2-2	NA
CASSKGKQGARGNEKLFF	TGTGCCAGCAGCAAAGGTAAACAGGGGGCTCGAGGTAATGAAAAACTGTTTTTT	TRBV21-1	NA	TRBJ1-4	NA
CASSSSGYGYTF	TGTGCCAGCAGTTCCTCCGGGTATGGCTACACCTTC	TRBV6-5	NA	TRBJ1-2	NA
CASSPSGGKTEAFF	TGCGCCAGCAGCCCTTCGGGGGGTAAAACTGAAGCTTTCTTT	TRBV5-1	NA	TRBJ1-1	NA
CSVRKVSVRGNEQFF	TGCAGCGTTCGTAAAGTTAGCGTGCGTGGCAATGAGCAGTTCTTC	TRBV29-1	few	TRBJ2-1	NA
CASSLQVGTGGRNIQYF	TGTGCCAGCTCGCTGCAGGTGGGGACAGGGGGGCGGAACATTCAGTACTTC	TRBV18	NA	TRBJ2-4	TRBD1
CASSYRGSGGYTF	TGTGCCAGCAGTTACAGGGGGTCGGGAGGCTACACCTTC	TRBV27	NA	TRBJ1-2	TRBD1
CASSQRDRGLEPEAFF	TGTGCCAGCAGCCAACGGGACAGGGGGCTCGAGCCTGAAGCTTTCTTT	TRBV4-2	NA	TRBJ1-1	TRBD1
CASSYGTGFVSETQYF	TGTGCCAGCAGTTATGGGACAGGGTTCGTTTCGGAGACCCAGTACTTC	TRBV6-2/TRBV6-3	NA	TRBJ2-5	TRBD1
CASSPWTGLGNQPQHF	TGTGCCAGCAGCCCGTGGACAGGGCTCGGCAATCAGCCCCAGCATTTT	TRBV28	NA	TRBJ1-5	TRBD1
CASSFLAVLSSYNEQFF	TGTGCCAGCTCATTCCTAGCGGTGCTGAGCTCCTACAATGAGCAGTTCTTC	TRBV18	NA	TRBJ2-1	TRBD2
CASSIQRGHNEQFF	TGTGCCAGTAGTATCCAGCGGGGCCACAATGAGCAGTTCTTC	TRBV19	NA	TRBJ2-1	TRBD2
CASSLASASGQEQFF	TGCGCCAGCAGCTTGGCCTCGGCTAGCGGACAAGAGCAGTTCTTC	TRBV5-1	NA	TRBJ2-1	TRBD2
CASSQYEGSGWNEAFF	TGTGCCAGCAGCCAATATGAGGGCTCGGGTTGGAATGAAGCTTTCTTT	TRBV5-4	NA	TRBJ1-1	NA